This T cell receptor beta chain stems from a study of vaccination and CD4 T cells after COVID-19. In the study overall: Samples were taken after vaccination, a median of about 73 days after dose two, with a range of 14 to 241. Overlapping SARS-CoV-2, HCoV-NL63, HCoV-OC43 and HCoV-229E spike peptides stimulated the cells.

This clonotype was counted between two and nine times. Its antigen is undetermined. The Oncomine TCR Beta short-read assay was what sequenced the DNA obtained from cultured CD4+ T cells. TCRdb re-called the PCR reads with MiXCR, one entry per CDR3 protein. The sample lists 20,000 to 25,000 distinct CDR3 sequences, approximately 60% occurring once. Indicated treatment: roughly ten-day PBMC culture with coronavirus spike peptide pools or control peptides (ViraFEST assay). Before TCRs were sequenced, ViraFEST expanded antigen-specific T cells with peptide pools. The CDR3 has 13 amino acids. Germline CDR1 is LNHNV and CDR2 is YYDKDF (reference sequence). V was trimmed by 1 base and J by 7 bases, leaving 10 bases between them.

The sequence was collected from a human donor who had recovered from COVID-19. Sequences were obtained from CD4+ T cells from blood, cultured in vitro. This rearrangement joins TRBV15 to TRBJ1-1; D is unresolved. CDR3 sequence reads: CATSRGGDLEAFF. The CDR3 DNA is TGTGCCACCAGCAGAGGGGGAGACCTTGAAGCTTTCTTT.